This T cell receptor beta chain emerged from a study of blood T cell repertoires in COVID-19. Background on the study: The analysed material was cDNA or gDNA that came from T cells, B-cell-depleted T cells, or PBMCs.

The germline gives CDR1 SGHTA, CDR2 FQGNSA. The CDR3 covers 18 residues. With 0 bases removed from V and 4 bases from J, the gap between germline ends came to 18 bases. Per the authors' pipeline: Amplification of reference gene primers provided the estimated nucleated cell counts. Some clones are missing from TCRdb's copy, which holds only in-frame ones; the method was immunoSEQ multiplex PCR. The D gene and trimming were derived from the DNA, and the V and J assignments and clone size from that table. The table lists tens of thousands of clones, about 89% of them singletons. The TCR originated in a man aged 50 to 60 with active COVID-19. This chain uses TRBV7-2 with TRBJ2-2; possible D gene TRBD2, 7 bases. The specimen sequenced was peripheral blood. CDR3 loop: CASSLAGGGGWSTGELFF. The DNA for the CDR3 is TGTGCCAGCAGCTTAGCGGGAGGGGGAGGTTGGTCCACCGGGGAGCTGTTTTTT.